Listed below are T cell receptor beta chains from one sample, sequenced in a study of post-analysis software for immune sequencing data. A single record per CDR3 protein comes from TCRdb applying MiXCR to the PCR reads. The data contain 650,000 to 850,000 distinct CDR3 sequences, roughly 50% of them singletons. The specimen sequenced was blood. These receptors were collected from a girl aged 10 to 17 with multiple sclerosis. Both conserved end residues are part of each CDR3. The D gene is left open where the match is weak. Rows give clone size only sometimes, using once, few, many, or a class for an expanded clone.

.,TRBV4-2,TRBJ1-2,.,13,TGTGCCAGCAGCCAAGTTGGGGGCTATGGCTACACCTTC,CASSQVGGYGYTF
few,TRBV7-9,TRBJ2-7,TRBD1,14,TGTGCCAGCAGCTTAGGACAGGGTAACGACGAGCAGTACTTC,CASSLGQGNDEQYF
.,TRBV5-1,TRBJ1-4,TRBD1,15,TGCGCCAGCAGCTTGAGACAGGGGTCTAATGAAAAACTGTTTTTT,CASSLRQGSNEKLFF
.,TRBV29-1,TRBJ2-7,.,13,TGCAGCGTGGGATCGGACAGATACTACGAGCAGTACTTC,CSVGSDRYYEQYF
.,TRBV7-3,TRBJ2-7,TRBD1,20,TGTGCCAGCAGCTTAGTGGTCGAAGGCGGGACAGGGTACCTTTTCTACGAGCAGTACTTC,CASSLVVEGGTGYLFYEQYF
few,TRBV3-1,TRBJ2-5,.,17,TGTGCCAGCAGCCGCCAGATCGGTTGGGGGACACAAGAGACCCAGTACTTC,CASSRQIGWGTQETQYF
few,TRBV4-2,TRBJ1-1,.,13,TGTGCCAGCAGCCCGACAGAGAACACTGAAGCTTTCTTT,CASSPTENTEAFF
.,TRBV4-1,TRBJ2-1,TRBD1,14,TGCGCCAGCAGCCGGGGACAGCGAAGGGATGAGCAGTTCTTC,CASSRGQRRDEQFF
.,TRBV2,TRBJ1-6,.,16,TGTGCCAGCAACCCCGAGAAGAGCTCCTATAATTCACCCCTCCACTTT,CASNPEKSSYNSPLHF
.,TRBV5-1,TRBJ2-1,TRBD2,13,TGCGCCAGCAGCTCGGGACTAGCGGATGAGCAGTTCTTC,CASSSGLADEQFF
once,TRBV20-1,TRBJ1-2,.,13,TGCAGTGCGGGCAATTTGGGGACCTATGGCTACACCTTC,CSAGNLGTYGYTF
few,TRBV10-3,TRBJ2-7,TRBD1,17,TGTGCCATCAGTGAGTCGGCCCTCGTGACAGGGACCTACGAGCAGTACTTC,CAISESALVTGTYEQYF
.,TRBV12-3/TRBV12-4,TRBJ1-1,.,15,TGTGCCAGCAGTTTAGGCAGTTTGATGAACACTGAAGCTTTCTTT,CASSLGSLMNTEAFF
few,TRBV14,TRBJ2-1,.,10,TGTGCCAGCAGCCAAGACCCTCAGTTCTTC,CASSQDPQFF
few,TRBV20-1,TRBJ2-1,TRBD2,15,TGCAGTGCATTCAGCGGGAGGATTCTACAGAGGAAGCAGTTCTTC,CSAFSGRILQRKQFF
few,TRBV15,TRBJ2-7,TRBD1,16,TGTGCCACCAGCACGGCTGGACAGGCTGGGAACTACGAGCAGTACTTC,CATSTAGQAGNYEQYF
few,TRBV5-1,TRBJ1-1,.,15,TGCGCCAGCAGCTTGGAGGCAGGGATGAACACTGAAGCTTTCTTT,CASSLEAGMNTEAFF
.,TRBV3-1,TRBJ2-7,.,12,TGTGCCAGCAGCCTTTTTCCCTACGAGCAGTACTTC,CASSLFPYEQYF
few,TRBV30,TRBJ1-2,.,11,TGTGCCTGGAGCCCTAAGTTTGGCTACACCTTC,CAWSPKFGYTF
.,TRBV4-1,TRBJ2-7,.,13,TGCGCCAGCAGCCACGACAGGACCTACGAGCAGTACTTC,CASSHDRTYEQYF
.,TRBV7-9,TRBJ2-1,TRBD2,13,TGTGCCAGCAGCTTTTATAGCGGGAATGAGCAGTTCTTC,CASSFYSGNEQFF
.,TRBV29-1,TRBJ1-6,TRBD1,14,TGCAGCGTCCTGACAGGGGGGAAAGGCTCACCCCTCCACTTT,CSVLTGGKGSPLHF
few,TRBV29-1,TRBJ2-1,TRBD2,15,TGCAGCGGAGAAGCGGGAGGGGAATTCTACAATGAGCAGTTCTTC,CSGEAGGEFYNEQFF
few,TRBV29-1,TRBJ2-6,.,14,TGCAGCGTTGCAGGAGCCTCTGGGGCCAACGTCCTGACTTTC,CSVAGASGANVLTF
.,TRBV20-1,TRBJ2-3,TRBD2,15,TGCAGTGCTCACGAGTTGGGACTAGCGGGAGGGACGCAGTATTTT,CSAHELGLAGGTQYF
few,TRBV19,TRBJ2-7,.,13,TGTGCCAGTAGTATAGGGGACGCCTACGAGCAGTACTTC,CASSIGDAYEQYF
.,TRBV2,TRBJ2-7,TRBD1,15,TGTGCCAGCCGGGTGGACAGGCTAAACTCCTACGAGCAGTACTTC,CASRVDRLNSYEQYF
.,TRBV5-1,TRBJ2-3,.,16,TGCGCCAGCAGCTTGTTCGAAGTGGGGCGGACGGATACGCAGTATTTT,CASSLFEVGRTDTQYF
once,TRBV6-5,TRBJ2-5,.,15,TGTGCCAGCAGTTACTCAGGACTCTTCGGAGAGACCCAGTACTTC,CASSYSGLFGETQYF
.,TRBV6-5,TRBJ2-6,.,16,TGTGCCAGCAGGCACCGAGGGGGCTCTGGGGCCAACGTCCTGACTTTC,CASRHRGGSGANVLTF
.,TRBV11-2,TRBJ2-1,.,14,TGTGCCAGCAGCTCGGCCGGGGTGTACAATGAGCAGTTCTTC,CASSSAGVYNEQFF